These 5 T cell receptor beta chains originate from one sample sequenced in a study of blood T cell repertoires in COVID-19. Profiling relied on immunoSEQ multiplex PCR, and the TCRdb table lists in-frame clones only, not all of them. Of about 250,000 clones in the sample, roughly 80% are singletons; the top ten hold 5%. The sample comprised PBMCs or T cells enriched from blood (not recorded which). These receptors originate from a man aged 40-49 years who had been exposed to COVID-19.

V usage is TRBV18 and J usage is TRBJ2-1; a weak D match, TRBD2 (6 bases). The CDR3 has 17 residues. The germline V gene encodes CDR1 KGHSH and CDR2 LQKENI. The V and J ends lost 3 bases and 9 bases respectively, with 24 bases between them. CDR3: CASSPSVPSVPRSEQFF. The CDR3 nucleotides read TGTGCCAGCTCACCGTCCGTACCTAGCGTCCCTCGATCTGAGCAGTTCTTC. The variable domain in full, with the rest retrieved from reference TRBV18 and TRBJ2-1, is NAGVMQNPRHLVRRRGQEARLRCSPMKGHSHVYWYRQLPEEGLKFMVYLQKENIIDESGMPKERFSAEFPKEGPSILRIQQVVRGDSAAYFCASSPSVPSVPRSEQFFGPGTRLTVL.

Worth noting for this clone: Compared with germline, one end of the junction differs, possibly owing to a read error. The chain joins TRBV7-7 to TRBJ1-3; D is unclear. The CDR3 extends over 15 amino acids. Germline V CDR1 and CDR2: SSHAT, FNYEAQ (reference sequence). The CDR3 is CASSQDGRTGNTIYF. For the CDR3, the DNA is TGTGCTAGCAGCCAAGACGGGAGGACCGGAAACACCATATATTTT. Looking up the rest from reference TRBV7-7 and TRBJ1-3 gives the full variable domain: GAGVSQSPRYKVTKRGQDVTLRCDPISSHATLYWYQQALGQGPEFLTYFNYEAQPDKSGLPSDRFSAERPEGSISTLTIQRTEQRDSAMYRCASSQDGRTGNTIYFGEGSWLTVV.

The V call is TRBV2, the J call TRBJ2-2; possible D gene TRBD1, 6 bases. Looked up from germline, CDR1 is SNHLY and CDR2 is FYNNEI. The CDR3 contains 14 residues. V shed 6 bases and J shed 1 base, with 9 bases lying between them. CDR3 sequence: CASRPGQNTGELFF. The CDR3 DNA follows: TGTGCCAGCAGGCCGGGACAGAACACCGGGGAGCTGTTTTTT.

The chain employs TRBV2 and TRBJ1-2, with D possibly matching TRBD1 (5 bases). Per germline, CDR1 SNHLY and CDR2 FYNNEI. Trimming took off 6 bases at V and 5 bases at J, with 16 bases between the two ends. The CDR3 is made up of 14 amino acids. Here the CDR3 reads CASRGVTSGYGYTF. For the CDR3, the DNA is TGTGCCAGCAGAGGGGTTACCTCTGGGTATGGCTACACCTTC.

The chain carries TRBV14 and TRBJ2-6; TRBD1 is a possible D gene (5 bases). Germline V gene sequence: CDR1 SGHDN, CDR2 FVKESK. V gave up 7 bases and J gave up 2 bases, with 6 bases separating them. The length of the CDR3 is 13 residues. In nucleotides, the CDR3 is TGTGCCAGCACCAGGGCTGGGGCCAACGTCCTGACTTTC. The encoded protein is CASTRAGANVLTF.